The clone carrying this TCR beta chain was seen more than once but under ten times. This entry belongs to a study of T-cell reconstitution after alpha-beta-depleted transplantation in children. TCRbeta library preparation incorporated unique molecular identifiers. TCRdb used MiXCR to reprocess the PCR reads, holding one entry per CDR3 protein. The data contain about 640,000 distinct CDR3 sequences, around a sixth of them singletons. The sample was PBMCs from the stem cell graft donor, taken from the stem cell graft. This TCR was sampled from a human donor who donated a stem cell graft to a child with acute myeloid leukemia.

The CDR3 DNA reads as TGCAGTGCTAGAACCGGGACAGGGGCCTACAATGAGCAGTTCTTC. Residues: CSARTGTGAYNEQFF. The chain links TRBV20-1 to TRBJ2-1, with TRBD1 matching over 10 bases. The germline gives CDR1 DFQATT, CDR2 SNEGSKA (reference sequence). There are 15 residues in the CDR3. V lost 2 bases, J lost 2 bases, and 3 bases stayed unmatched.